A single sample is the source of the 5 T cell receptor beta chains below, sequenced in a study of monozygotic twins with inflammatory bowel disease. Reprocessing the 5' RACE reads, TCRdb reports a single entry for every CDR3 protein and omits DNA. This listing includes approximately 400,000 distinct CDR3 sequences. Sequencing was carried out using blood. All receptors derive from a human donor with ulcerative colitis or Crohn's disease, or a healthy co-twin of an affected twin (not recorded which).

The chain combines TRBV29-1 with TRBJ2-5; TCRdb names TRBD2, which stays unverified in the absence of DNA. This CDR3 is 12 amino acids long. Germline lookup yields CDR1 SQVTM and CDR2 ANQGSEA. CDR3 protein: CSVESGRKTQYF.

V gene TRBV5-1 combines with J gene TRBJ2-2; TCRdb outputs TRBD1, but without DNA this stays unchecked. The length of the CDR3 is 13 residues. The germline CDR1 and CDR2 sequences are SGHRS and YFSETQ. The CDR3 region is CASSRDRASELFF.

The CDR3 loop is CASSEGPEQYF. This chain links TRBV7-2 with TRBJ2-7; no DNA is available, so the TRBD1 call from TCRdb remains unchecked. The CDR3 runs to 11 residues. Germline CDR1 SGHTA, CDR2 FQGNSA.

The rearrangement joins TRBV15 to TRBJ1-2; checking the TCRdb D call of TRBD1 is not possible without DNA. Germline V CDR1 and CDR2: LNHNV, YYDKDF (reference sequence). The CDR3 length is 17 residues. CDR3 in amino acids: CATSRDFPDPSPYGYTF.

This chain links TRBV5-4 with TRBJ1-2; TCRdb picks TRBD1, but there is no DNA to check that call. CDR3 length equals 14 residues. CDR1 and CDR2 from the germline V gene are SGHNT and YYREEE (reference sequence). The CDR3 sequence is CANSLARDPYGYTF.